The T cell receptor (beta chain) under discussion was sequenced for a study of blood T cells in healthy people across ages. Background on the study: In model experiments, template switching was able to capture about one barcoded beta molecule for every two T cells that were present.

There are 14 residues in the CDR3. The V end lost 3 bases, the J end lost 5 bases, and 14 bases lay between the germline ends. With a J-beta primer mix and a sample-barcoded 5' primer, a second PCR ran about 7 to 12 cycles. Every cDNA molecule carried a tag from a template-switch adaptor bearing 12 random nucleotides. TCRdb used MiXCR to reprocess the 5' RACE reads, holding one entry per CDR3 protein. In the table there are some 760,000 distinct CDR3 sequences, roughly 25% of which are singletons. These data were also filed under a second study, of T cells of mothers and their children. From that study: In the second PCR, M1S primer introduced barcodes and 2-4 random bases. Thymic selection molds TCR recombination output in a comparable way in related and unrelated pairs.

The sample comprised blood. This sequence joins TRBV12-3 or TRBV12-4 and TRBJ2-7; D possibly corresponds to TRBD2 (5 bases). The receptor was isolated from a boy younger than 18 in good health. CDR3 nucleotide sequence: TGTGCCAGCAGTTTTATTGGACTCGAGAACGAGCAGTACTTC. It encodes CASSFIGLENEQYF.